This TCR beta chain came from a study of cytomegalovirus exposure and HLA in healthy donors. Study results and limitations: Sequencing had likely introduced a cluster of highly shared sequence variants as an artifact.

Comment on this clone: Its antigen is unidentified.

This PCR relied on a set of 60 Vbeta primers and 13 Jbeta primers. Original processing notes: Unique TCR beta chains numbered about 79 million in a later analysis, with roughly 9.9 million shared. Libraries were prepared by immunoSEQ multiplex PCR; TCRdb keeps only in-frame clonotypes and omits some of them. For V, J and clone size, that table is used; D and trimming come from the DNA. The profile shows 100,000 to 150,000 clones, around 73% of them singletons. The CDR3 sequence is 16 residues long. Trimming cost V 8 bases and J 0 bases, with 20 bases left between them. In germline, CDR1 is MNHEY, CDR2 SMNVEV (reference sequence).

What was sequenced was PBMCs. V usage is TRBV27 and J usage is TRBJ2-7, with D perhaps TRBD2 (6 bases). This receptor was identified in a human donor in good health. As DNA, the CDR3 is TGTGCCAGCTGGAGGGCGGGGCTCAGATCCTCCTACGAGCAGTACTTC. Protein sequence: CASWRAGLRSSYEQYF.